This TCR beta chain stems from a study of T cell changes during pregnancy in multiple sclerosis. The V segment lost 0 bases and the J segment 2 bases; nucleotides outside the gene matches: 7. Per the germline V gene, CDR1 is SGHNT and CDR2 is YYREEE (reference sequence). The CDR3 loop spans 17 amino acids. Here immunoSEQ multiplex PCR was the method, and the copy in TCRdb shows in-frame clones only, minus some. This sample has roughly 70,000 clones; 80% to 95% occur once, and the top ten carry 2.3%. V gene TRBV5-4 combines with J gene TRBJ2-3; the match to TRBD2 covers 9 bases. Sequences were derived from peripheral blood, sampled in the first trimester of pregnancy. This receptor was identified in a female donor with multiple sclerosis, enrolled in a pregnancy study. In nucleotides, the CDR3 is TGTGCCAGCAGCTTGGATCTAGCGGGGACCTACACAGATACGCAGTATTTT. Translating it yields CASSLDLAGTYTDTQYF.